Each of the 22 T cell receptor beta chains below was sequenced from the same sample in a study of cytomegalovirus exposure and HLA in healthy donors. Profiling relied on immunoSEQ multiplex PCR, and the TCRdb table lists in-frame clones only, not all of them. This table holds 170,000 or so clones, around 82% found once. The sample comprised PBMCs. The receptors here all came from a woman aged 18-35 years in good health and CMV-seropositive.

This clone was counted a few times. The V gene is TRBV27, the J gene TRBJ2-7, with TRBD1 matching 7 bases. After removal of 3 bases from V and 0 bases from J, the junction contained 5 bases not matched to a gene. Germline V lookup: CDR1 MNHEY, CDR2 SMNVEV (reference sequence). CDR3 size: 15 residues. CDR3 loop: CASSFGTVLSYEQYF. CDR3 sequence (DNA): TGTGCCAGCAGTTTTGGGACAGTGCTCTCCTACGAGCAGTACTTC.

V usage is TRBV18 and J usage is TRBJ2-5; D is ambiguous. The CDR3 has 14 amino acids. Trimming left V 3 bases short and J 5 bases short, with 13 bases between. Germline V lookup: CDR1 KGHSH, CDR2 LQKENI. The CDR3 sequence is CASSPPGSRETQYF. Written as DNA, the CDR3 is TGTGCCAGCTCACCTCCGGGTTCGCGGGAGACCCAGTACTTC.

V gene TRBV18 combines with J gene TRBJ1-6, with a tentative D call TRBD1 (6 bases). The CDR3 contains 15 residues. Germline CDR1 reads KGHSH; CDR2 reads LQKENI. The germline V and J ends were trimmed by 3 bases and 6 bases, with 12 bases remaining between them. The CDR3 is CASSPGDTANSPLHF. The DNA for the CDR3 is TGTGCCAGCTCACCTGGGGACACGGCTAATTCACCCCTCCACTTT.

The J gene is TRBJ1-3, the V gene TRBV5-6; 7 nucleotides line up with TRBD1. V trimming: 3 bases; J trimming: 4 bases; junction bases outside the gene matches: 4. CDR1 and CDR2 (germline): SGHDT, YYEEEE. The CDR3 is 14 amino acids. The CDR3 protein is CASSSGQYGNTIYF. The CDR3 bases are TGTGCCAGCAGCTCGGGACAGTACGGAAACACCATATATTTT.

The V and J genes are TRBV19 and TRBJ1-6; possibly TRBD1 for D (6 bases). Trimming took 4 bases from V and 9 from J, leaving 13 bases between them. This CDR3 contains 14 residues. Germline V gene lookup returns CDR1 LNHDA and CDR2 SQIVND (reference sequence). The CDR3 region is CASSKGQSLSPLHF. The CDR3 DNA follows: TGTGCCAGTAGTAAGGGACAATCTCTTTCACCCCTCCACTTT.

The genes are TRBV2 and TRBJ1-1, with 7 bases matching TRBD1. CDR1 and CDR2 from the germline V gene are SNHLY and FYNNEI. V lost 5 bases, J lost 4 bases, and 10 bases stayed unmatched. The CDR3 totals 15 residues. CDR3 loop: CASSSTGASGTEAFF. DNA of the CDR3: TGTGCCAGCAGTTCTACAGGGGCGTCGGGCACTGAAGCTTTCTTT.

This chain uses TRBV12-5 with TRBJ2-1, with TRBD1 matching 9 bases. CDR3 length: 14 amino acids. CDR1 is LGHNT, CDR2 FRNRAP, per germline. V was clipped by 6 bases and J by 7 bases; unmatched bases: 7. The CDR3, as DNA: TGTGCTAGTGGGCCGGGACAGGGACGAAATGAGCAGTTCTTC. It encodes CASGPGQGRNEQFF.

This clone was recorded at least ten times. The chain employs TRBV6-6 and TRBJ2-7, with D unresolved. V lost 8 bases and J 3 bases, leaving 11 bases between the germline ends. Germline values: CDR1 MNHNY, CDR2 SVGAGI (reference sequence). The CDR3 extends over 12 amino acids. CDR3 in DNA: TGTGCCAGCCGCGAGACTGACTACGAGCAGTACTTC. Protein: CASRETDYEQYF.

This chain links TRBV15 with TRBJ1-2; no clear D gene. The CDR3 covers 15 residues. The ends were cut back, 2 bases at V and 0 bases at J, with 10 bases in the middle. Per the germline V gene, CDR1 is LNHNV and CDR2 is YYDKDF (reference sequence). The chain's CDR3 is CATSRPSFSNYGYTF. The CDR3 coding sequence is TGTGCCACCAGCAGACCCTCTTTCTCTAACTATGGCTACACCTTC.

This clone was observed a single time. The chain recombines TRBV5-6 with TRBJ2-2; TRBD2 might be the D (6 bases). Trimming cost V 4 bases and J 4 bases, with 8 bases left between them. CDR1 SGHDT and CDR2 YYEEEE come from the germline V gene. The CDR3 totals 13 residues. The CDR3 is CASSGGSTGELFF. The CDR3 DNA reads TGTGCCAGCAGCGGGGGGAGCACCGGGGAGCTGTTTTTT.

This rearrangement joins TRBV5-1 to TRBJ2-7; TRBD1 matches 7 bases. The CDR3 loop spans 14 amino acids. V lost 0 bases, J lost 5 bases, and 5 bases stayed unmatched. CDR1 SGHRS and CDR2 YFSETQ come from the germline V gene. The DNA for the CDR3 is TGCGCCAGCAGCTTGGCAGGGGGTCCCAACGAGCAGTACTTC. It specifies CASSLAGGPNEQYF.

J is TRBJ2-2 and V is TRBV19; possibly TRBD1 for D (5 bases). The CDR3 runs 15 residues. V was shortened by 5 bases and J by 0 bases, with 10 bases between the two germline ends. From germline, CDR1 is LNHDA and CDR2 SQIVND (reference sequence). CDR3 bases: TGTGCCAGTAGTCCGACAGCCTCGAACACCGGGGAGCTGTTTTTT. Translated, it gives CASSPTASNTGELFF.

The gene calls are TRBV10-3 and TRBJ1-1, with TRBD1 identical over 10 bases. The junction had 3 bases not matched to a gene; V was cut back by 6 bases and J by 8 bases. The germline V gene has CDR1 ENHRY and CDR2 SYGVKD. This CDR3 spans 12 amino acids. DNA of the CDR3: TGTGCCATCAGACGACAGGGGGCGGAAGCTTTCTTT. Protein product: CAIRRQGAEAFF.

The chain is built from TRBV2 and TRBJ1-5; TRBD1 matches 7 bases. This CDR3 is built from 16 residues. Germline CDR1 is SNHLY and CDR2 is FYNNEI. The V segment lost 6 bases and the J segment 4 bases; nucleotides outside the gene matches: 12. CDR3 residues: CASRSTGELRNQPQHF. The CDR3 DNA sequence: TGTGCCAGCAGGTCCACAGGGGAATTACGAAATCAGCCCCAGCATTTT.

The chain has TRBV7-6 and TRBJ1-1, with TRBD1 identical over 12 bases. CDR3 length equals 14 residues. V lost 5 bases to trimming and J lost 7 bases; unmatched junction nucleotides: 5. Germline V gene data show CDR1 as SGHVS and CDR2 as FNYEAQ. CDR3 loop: CASSAGQGAGEAFF. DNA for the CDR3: TGTGCCAGCAGCGCGGGACAGGGGGCCGGTGAAGCTTTCTTT.

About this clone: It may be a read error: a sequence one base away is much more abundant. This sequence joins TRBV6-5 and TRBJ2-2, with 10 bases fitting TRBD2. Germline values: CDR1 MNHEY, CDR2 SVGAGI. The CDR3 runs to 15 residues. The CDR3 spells CVSSPRLAGDGELFF. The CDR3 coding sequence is TGTGTCAGCAGTCCCAGACTAGCGGGTGACGGGGAGCTGTTTTTT.

CDR3 nucleotide sequence: TGTGCCAGCAGCCCCCTATGGACAGGACATACCGATTACGAGCAGTACTTC. Protein: CASSPLWTGHTDYEQYF. The V call is TRBV5-5, the J call TRBJ2-7; TRBD1 matches 7 bases. The germline CDR1 and CDR2 sequences are SGHKS and YYEKEE (reference sequence). The CDR3 totals 17 residues. The trim removed 4 bases at V and 4 bases at J, leaving 17 bases unmatched.

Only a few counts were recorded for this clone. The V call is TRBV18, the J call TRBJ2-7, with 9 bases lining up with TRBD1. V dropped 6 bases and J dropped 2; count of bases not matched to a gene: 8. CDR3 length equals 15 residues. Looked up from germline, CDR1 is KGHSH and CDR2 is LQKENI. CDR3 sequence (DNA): TGTGCCAGCTCCCGAAGGACAGGGGATCCCTACGAGCAGTACTTC. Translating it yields CASSRRTGDPYEQYF.

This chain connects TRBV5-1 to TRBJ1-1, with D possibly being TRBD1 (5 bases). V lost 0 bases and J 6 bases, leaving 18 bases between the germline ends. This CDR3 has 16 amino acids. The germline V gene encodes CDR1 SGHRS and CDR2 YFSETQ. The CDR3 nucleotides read TGCGCCAGCAGCTTGGCCCTCGCCGCCCGGGGGGCTGAAGCTTTCTTT. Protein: CASSLALAARGAEAFF.

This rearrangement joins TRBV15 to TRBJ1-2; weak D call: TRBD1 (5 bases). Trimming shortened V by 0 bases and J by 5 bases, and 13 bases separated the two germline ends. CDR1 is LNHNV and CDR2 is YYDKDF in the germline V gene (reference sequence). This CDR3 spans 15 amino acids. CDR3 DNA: TGTGCCACCAGCAGAGATCCCCAGGGAGGGTATGGCTACACCTTC. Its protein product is CATSRDPQGGYGYTF.

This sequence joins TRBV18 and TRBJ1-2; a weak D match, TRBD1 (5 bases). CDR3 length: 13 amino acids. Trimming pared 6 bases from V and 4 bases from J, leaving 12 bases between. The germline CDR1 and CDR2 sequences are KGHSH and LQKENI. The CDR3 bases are TGTGCCAGCTCGCCAGACAGTGGCTATGGCTACACCTTC. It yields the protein CASSPDSGYGYTF.

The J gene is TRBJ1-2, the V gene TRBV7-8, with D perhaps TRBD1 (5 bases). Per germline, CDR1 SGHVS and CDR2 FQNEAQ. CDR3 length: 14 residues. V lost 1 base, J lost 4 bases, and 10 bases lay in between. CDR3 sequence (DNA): TGTGCCAGCAGCTTAGGACAGTCGTTCTATGGCTACACCTTC. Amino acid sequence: CASSLGQSFYGYTF.